This entry concerns a single T cell receptor (beta chain). The record originates from a study of OX40 agonist ivuxolimab in advanced cancers. This table comes from immunoSEQ multiplex PCR, and its TCRdb copy is limited to in-frame clones, with some not included. Of approximately 84,000 clones in the sample, around 90% were seen once. The V end lost 1 base, the J end lost 1 base, and 9 bases lay between the germline ends. The CDR3 has 15 amino acids. Germline CDR1 reads SGHTA; CDR2 reads FQGTGA. The sample here was CD4+ or CD8+ T cells sorted from blood, taken in a trial of the OX40 agonist ivuxolimab. This TCR was sampled from an adult with an advanced solid tumor such as melanoma, head and neck, liver or kidney cancer. This chain uses TRBV7-3 with TRBJ2-3, with D uncertain. CDR3 nucleotide sequence: TGTGCCAGCAGCTTAAGCCCCGTTCGCACAGATACGCAGTATTTT. This gives the protein CASSLSPVRTDTQYF.